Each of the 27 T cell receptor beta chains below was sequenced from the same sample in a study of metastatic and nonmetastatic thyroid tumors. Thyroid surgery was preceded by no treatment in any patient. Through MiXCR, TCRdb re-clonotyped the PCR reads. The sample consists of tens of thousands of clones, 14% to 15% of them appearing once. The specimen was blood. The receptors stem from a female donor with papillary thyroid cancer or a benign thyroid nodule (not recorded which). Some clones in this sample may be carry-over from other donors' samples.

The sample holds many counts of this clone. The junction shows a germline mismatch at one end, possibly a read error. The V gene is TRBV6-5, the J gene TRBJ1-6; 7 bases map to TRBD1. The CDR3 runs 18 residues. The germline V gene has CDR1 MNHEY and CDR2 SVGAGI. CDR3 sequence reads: CASGPSGGQSSYNSPHHF. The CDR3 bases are TGTGCCAGCGGCCCCTCCGGGGGACAGAGCTCCTATAATTCACCCCACCACTTT.

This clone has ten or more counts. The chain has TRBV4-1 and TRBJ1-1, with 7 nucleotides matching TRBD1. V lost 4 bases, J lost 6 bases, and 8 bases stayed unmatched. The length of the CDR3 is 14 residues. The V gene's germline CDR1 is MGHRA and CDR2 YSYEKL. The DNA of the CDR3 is TGCGCCAGCAGCCCACGACAGGGTGTACCTGAAGCTTTCTTT. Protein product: CASSPRQGVPEAFF.

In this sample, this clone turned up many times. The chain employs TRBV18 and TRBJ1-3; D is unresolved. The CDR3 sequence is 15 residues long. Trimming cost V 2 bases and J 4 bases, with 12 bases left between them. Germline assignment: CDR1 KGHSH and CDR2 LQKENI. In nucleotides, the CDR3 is TGTGCCAGCTCACCAGAACGGGGTCCGGGAAACACCATATATTTT. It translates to CASSPERGPGNTIYF.

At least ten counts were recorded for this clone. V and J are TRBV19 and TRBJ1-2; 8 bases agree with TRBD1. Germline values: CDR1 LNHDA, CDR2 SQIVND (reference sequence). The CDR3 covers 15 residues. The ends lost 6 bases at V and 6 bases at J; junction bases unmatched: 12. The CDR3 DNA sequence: TGTGCCAGTAGCAGAATCACAGGGGGAGTTCATGGCTACACCTTC. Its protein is CASSRITGGVHGYTF.

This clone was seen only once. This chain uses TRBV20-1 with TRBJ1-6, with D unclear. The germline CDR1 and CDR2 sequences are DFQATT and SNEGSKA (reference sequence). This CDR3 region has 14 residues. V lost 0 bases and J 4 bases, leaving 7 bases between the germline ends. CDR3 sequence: CSARDSPYNSPLHF. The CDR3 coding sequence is TGCAGTGCTAGAGACAGTCCTTATAATTCACCCCTCCACTTT.

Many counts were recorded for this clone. CDR3 residues: CASSPGGMSQPQHF. The CDR3 bases are TGTGCCAGCTCACCAGGGGGCATGAGTCAGCCCCAGCATTTT. The chain joins TRBV18 to TRBJ1-5, with a weak D call TRBD1 (6 bases). Trimming took off 2 bases at V and 6 bases at J, with 11 bases between the two ends. Germline V lookup: CDR1 KGHSH, CDR2 LQKENI. CDR3 length equals 14 residues.

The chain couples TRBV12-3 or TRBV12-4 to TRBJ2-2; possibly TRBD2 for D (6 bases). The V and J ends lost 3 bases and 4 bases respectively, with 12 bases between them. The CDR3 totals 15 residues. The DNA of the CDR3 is TGTGCCAGCAGTTTGGGCGGGGTTTCCACCGGGGAGCTGTTTTTT. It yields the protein CASSLGGVSTGELFF.

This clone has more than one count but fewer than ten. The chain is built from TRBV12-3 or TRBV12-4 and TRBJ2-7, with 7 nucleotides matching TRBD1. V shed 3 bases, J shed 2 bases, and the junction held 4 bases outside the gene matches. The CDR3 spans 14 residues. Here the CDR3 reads CASSFIGTAYEQYF. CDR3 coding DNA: TGTGCCAGCAGTTTCATCGGGACAGCCTACGAGCAGTACTTC.

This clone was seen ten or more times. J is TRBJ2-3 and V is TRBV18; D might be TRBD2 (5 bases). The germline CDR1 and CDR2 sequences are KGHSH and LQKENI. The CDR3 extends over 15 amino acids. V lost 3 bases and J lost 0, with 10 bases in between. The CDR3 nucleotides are TGTGCCAGCTCACCCGACTACTTAAGCACAGATACGCAGTATTTT. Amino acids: CASSPDYLSTDTQYF.

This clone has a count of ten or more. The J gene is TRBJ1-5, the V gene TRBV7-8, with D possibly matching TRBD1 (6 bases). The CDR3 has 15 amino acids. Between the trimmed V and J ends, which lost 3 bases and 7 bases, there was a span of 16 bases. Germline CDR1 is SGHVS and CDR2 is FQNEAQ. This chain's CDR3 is CASSLDEGVGQPQHF. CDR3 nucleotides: TGTGCCAGCAGCTTGGATGAGGGGGTGGGACAGCCCCAGCATTTT.

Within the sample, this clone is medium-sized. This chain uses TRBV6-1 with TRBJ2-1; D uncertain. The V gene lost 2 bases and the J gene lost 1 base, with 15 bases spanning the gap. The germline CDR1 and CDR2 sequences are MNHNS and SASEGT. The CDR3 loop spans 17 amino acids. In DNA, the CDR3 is TGTGCCAGCAGTGAATCTGGGCTTAAATCGTCCTACAATGAGCAGTTCTTC. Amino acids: CASSESGLKSSYNEQFF.

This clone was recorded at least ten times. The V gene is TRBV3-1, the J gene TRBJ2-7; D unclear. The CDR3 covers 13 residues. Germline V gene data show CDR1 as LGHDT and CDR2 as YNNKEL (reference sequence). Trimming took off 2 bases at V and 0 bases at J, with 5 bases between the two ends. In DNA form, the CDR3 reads TGTGCCAGCAGCCAACTGAACTCCTACGAGCAGTACTTC. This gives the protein CASSQLNSYEQYF.

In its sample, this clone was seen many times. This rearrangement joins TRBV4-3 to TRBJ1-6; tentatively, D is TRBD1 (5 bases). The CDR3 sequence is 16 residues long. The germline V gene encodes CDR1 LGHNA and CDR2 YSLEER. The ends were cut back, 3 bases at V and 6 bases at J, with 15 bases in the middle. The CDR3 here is CASSQGQGQGNSPLHF. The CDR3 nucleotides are TGCGCCAGCAGCCAGGGCCAGGGTCAGGGTAATTCACCCCTCCACTTT.

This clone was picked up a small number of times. CDR3 protein: CSARDPDAGYTF. The CDR3 coding sequence is TGCAGTGCTAGAGATCCTGACGCAGGCTACACCTTC. V and J are TRBV20-1 and TRBJ1-2, with D uncertain. Germline lookup yields CDR1 DFQATT and CDR2 SNEGSKA (reference sequence). V was shortened by 0 bases and J by 8 bases, with 10 bases between the two germline ends. CDR3 size: 12 residues.

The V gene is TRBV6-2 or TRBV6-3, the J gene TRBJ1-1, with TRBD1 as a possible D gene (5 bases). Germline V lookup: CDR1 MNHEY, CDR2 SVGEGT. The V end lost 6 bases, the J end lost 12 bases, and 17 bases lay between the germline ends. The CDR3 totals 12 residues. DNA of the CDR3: TGTGCCAGCAGAGCCACGGGGCTCCGCACTTTCTTT. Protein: CASRATGLRTFF.

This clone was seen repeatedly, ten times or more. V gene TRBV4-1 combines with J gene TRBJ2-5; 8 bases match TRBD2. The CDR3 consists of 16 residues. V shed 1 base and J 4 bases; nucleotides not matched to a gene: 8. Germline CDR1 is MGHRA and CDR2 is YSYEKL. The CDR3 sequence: CASSQAGTRVGETQYF. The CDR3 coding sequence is TGCGCCAGCAGCCAAGCCGGGACTAGAGTGGGAGAGACCCAGTACTTC.

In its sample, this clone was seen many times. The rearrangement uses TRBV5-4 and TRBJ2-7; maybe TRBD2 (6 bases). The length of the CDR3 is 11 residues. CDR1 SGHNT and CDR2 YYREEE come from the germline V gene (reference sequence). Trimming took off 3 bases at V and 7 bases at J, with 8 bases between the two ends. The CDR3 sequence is CASSWGDEQYF. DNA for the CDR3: TGTGCCAGCAGCTGGGGGGATGAGCAGTACTTC.

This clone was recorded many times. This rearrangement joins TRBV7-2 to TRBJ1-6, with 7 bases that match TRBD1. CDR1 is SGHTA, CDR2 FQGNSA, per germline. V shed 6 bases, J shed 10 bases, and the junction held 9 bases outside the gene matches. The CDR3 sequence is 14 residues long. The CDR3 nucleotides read TGTGCCAGCAGTCACACAGGGGAGGGATCACCCCTCCACTTT. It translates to CASSHTGEGSPLHF.

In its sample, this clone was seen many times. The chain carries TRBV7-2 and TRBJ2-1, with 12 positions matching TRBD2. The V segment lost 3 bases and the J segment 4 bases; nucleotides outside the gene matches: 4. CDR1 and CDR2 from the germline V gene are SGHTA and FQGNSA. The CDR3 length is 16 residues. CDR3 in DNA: TGTGCCAGCAGCTTTCTAGCGGGAGGGGTATACAATGAGCAGTTCTTC. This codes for CASSFLAGGVYNEQFF.

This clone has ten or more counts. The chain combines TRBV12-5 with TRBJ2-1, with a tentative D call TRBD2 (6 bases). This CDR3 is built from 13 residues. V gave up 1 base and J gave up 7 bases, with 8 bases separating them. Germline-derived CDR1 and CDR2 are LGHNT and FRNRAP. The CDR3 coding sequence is TGTGCTAGTGGTTTGGGGAGGGAGAATGAGCAGTTCTTC. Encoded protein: CASGLGRENEQFF.

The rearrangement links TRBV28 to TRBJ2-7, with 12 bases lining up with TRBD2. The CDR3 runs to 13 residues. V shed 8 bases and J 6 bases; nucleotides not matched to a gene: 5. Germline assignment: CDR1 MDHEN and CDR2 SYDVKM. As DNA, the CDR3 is TGTGCCAGCCTAGCGGGAGGGAGCGGCGAGCAGTACTTC. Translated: CASLAGGSGEQYF.

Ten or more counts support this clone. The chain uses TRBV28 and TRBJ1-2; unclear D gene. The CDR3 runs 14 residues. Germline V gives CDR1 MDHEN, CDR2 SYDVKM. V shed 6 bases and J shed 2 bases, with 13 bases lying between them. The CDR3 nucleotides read TGTGCCAGCAGCCCCGCCCCGGACAACTATGGCTACACCTTC. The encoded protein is CASSPAPDNYGYTF.

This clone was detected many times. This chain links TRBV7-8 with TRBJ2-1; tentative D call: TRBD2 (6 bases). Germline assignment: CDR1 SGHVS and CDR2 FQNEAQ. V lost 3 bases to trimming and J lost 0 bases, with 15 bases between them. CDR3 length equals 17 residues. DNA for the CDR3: TGTGCCAGCAGCTTCCCGGATAGCGGAAGCTCCTACAATGAGCAGTTCTTC. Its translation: CASSFPDSGSSYNEQFF.

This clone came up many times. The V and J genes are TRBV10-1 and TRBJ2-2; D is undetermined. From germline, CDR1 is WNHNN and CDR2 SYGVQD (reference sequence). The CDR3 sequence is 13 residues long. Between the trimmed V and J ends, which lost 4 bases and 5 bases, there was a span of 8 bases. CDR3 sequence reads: CASSGLGTGELFF. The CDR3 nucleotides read TGCGCCAGCAGTGGTCTGGGGACCGGGGAGCTGTTTTTT.

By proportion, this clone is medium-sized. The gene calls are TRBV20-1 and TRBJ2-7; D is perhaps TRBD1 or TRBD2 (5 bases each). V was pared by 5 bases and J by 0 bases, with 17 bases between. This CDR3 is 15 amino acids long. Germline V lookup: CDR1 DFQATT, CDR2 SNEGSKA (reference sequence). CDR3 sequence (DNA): TGCAGTGCTGAAGTGGGACCTGAAAGCTCCTACGAGCAGTACTTC. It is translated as CSAEVGPESSYEQYF.

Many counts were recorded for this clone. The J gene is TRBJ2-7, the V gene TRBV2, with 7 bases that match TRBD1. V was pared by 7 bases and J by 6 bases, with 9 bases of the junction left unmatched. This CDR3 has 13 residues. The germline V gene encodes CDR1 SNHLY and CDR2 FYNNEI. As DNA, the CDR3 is TGTGCCAGCATGGCAGGGGGTAAGGGCGAGCAGTACTTC. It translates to CASMAGGKGEQYF.

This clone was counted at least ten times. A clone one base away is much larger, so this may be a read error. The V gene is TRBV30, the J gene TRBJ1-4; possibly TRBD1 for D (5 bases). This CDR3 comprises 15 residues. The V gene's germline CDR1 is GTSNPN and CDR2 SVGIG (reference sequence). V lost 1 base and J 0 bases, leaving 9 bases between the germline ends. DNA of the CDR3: TGTGCCTGGAGTGCGCGGGGCTCAACTAATGAAAAACTGTTTTTT. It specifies CAWSARGSTNEKLFF.